A single count supports the clone carrying this TCR beta chain. The CDR3 loop spans 16 amino acids. Germline V gene lookup returns CDR1 SGHVS and CDR2 FQNEAQ. V shed 3 bases, J shed 2 bases, and the junction held 7 bases outside the gene matches. Participant ages covered roughly 18 to 89 years across 20 to 25 US areas. Sequencing used immunoSEQ multiplex PCR; TCRdb keeps in-frame clones, though not all of them. Of 450,000 or so clones listed, around 90% were seen once; the top ten hold approximately 0.55%. This entry is derived from a study of blood T cell repertoires in COVID-19. The overall study: Acute and convalescent COVID-19 specimens originated in the United States, Italy and Spain.

This clonotype was obtained from a man younger than 35 who had recovered from COVID-19. Material for sequencing was PBMCs or T cells enriched from blood (not recorded which). The V call is TRBV7-8, the J call TRBJ1-1; 9 nucleotides agree with TRBD1. The CDR3 sequence: CASSFYGTGSNTEAFF. The CDR3 DNA sequence: TGTGCCAGCAGCTTCTACGGGACAGGGTCTAACACTGAAGCTTTCTTT.